The entry below gives a single TCR beta chain sequence along with its context. Extraction of approximately 2 micrograms of genomic DNA from cryopreserved PBMCs supplied material for TCR beta libraries. These data are taken from a study of cytotoxic CD8 clonotypes in ibrutinib-treated CLL. Study-wide context: Averaging across samples gave approximately 260,000 productive templates and 94,082 productive rearrangements.

Germline V lookup: CDR1 LGHNA, CDR2 YNFKEQ. This CDR3 has 17 amino acids. V lost 3 bases, J lost 1 base, and 16 bases lay in between. The method was immunoSEQ multiplex PCR; TCRdb's version includes in-frame clones alone and lacks a portion of them. The sample lists roughly 40,000 clones; over 60% were seen once. The material sequenced was PBMCs, taken after 12 months of ibrutinib treatment. This sequence originates from a human donor with chronic lymphocytic leukemia. The rearrangement links TRBV4-2 to TRBJ2-1, with TRBD2 as a possible D gene (6 bases). CDR3 DNA: TGTGCCAGCAGCCAGTTACTAGCCAGTTCTTCCTACAATGAGCAGTTCTTC. Its protein product is CASSQLLASSSYNEQFF.